This is a list of T cell receptor beta chains from one sample in a study of glioma-infiltrating T cells after dendritic cell vaccination. Here immunoSEQ multiplex PCR was the method, and the copy in TCRdb shows in-frame clones only, minus some. The sample lists 110,000 or so clones, nearly 90% occurring once. The sequenced sample was blood, obtained after dendritic cell vaccination. These receptors were obtained from a human donor with glioblastoma. CDR3s include the opening cysteine and the closing phenylalanine or tryptophan.

v_gene,j_gene,CDR3aa
TRBV27,TRBJ2-7,CASRLLGTSGGAYEQYF
TRBV5-1,TRBJ2-7,CASSLDPGQTYEQYF
TRBV20-1,TRBJ1-3,CSALSGNTIYF
TRBV11-2,TRBJ2-2,CASSSRGLAGGSGELFF
TRBV18,TRBJ1-3,CASSPPSGYPGNTIYF
TRBV27,TRBJ2-2,CASRDSNTGELFF
TRBV30,TRBJ2-6,CAWSVRSSGANVLTF
TRBV5-6,TRBJ2-5,CASNLIAGGQETQYF
TRBV7-2,TRBJ2-1,CASSLGTSGRRLGNEQFF
TRBV5-1,TRBJ1-1,CASSFEGWNTEAFF
TRBV5-1,TRBJ1-1,CASSWGQNTEAFF
TRBV7-6,TRBJ2-7,CASPKLRTGLPYEQYF
TRBV6-5,TRBJ1-2,CASSPGQGADGYTF
TRBV2,TRBJ2-7,CASNSGSLSYEQYF
TRBV15,TRBJ2-6,CATSRAPAGRVRSGANVLTF
TRBV27,TRBJ2-7,CASSLWRGPYEQYF
TRBV7-2,TRBJ2-1,CASSLGPANNEQFF
TRBV6-5,TRBJ1-2,CASSYEQGSYGYTF
TRBV11-2,TRBJ2-5,CASSSQRDRAQYF
TRBV6-1,TRBJ1-1,CASSAQGATEAFF
TRBV5-1,TRBJ2-1,CASSLGQTAYNEQFF
TRBV7-9,TRBJ1-4,CASSDTGTTNEKLFF